These 25 T cell receptor beta chains came from one sample sequenced in a study of regulatory T cells in long-lasting Graves disease. Construction of the TCR beta libraries employed iRepertoire HTBI primers in conjunction with Arm-PCR of CDR3 regions. TCRdb ran MiXCR on the multiplex PCR reads and lists one entry per CDR3 protein. The sample includes approximately 540,000 distinct CDR3 sequences, more than 10% seen only once; the top ten take roughly 8.2%. Stated time point: newly diagnosed GD, antithyroid drugs for less than 3 months. With RNA extracted from PBMCs as input, the TCR library was made. A further study also used this sample, focusing on T cells in Graves' hyperthyroidism and ophthalmopathy.

Sequenced here: peripheral blood mononuclear cells (PBMCs), sampled at new diagnosis, from a patient treated with antithyroid drugs. These receptors were taken from a woman in her thirties with Graves disease.

This clonotype appeared a few times. The genes are TRBV6-1 and TRBJ2-2, with 7 bases that match TRBD1. Germline CDR1 MNHNS, CDR2 SASEGT. Germline trimming cut 4 bases from V and 3 bases from J; bases unmatched to any gene: 8. This CDR3 contains 16 residues. The CDR3 sequence: CASSAYRGTDTGELFF. The CDR3 region has the DNA TGTGCCAGCAGTGCTTACAGGGGCACCGACACCGGGGAGCTGTTTTTT.

A note on this clonotype: At one of its ends the junction is not consistent with the germline gene, which may arise from a read error. The J gene is TRBJ2-7, the V gene TRBV19, with 14 bases that match TRBD2. CDR1 and CDR2 from the germline V gene are LNHDA and SQIVND (reference sequence). The CDR3 spans 15 residues. CDR3 coding DNA: TGTGCCAGTAGTCTCGGGACTAGCGGGAGCTACAAGCAGTACTTC. Protein product: CASSLGTSGSYKQYF.

This CDR3 is CASSPGGGVGADYGYTF. The CDR3 nucleotides read TGTGCCAGCAGCCCCGGCGGTGGGGTCGGCGCGGACTATGGCTACACCTTC. The chain has TRBV5-4 and TRBJ1-2; D gene ambiguous. CDR1 and CDR2 (germline): SGHNT, YYREEE (reference sequence). This CDR3 has 17 amino acids. With 4 bases removed from V and 3 bases from J, the gap between germline ends came to 22 bases.

The J gene is TRBJ2-3, the V gene TRBV11-2; no clear D. The CDR3 is made up of 17 amino acids. V gave up 0 bases and J gave up 0 bases, with 13 bases separating them. Looked up from germline, CDR1 is SGHAT and CDR2 is FQNNGV. The CDR3 is CASSLDLPLTSTDTQYF. In DNA form, the CDR3 reads TGTGCCAGCAGCTTAGATCTTCCCCTAACTAGCACAGATACGCAGTATTTT.

This clonotype was observed many times. The genes are TRBV30 and TRBJ2-1, with D tentatively TRBD2 (5 bases). Germline values: CDR1 GTSNPN, CDR2 SVGIG (reference sequence). The CDR3 is 12 amino acids. The germline V and J ends were trimmed by 4 bases and 10 bases, with 14 bases remaining between them. CDR3 region: CAWTRRFSEQFF. CDR3 coding DNA: TGTGCCTGGACCAGGAGGTTTTCGGAGCAGTTCTTC.

At least ten counts were recorded for this clonotype. The CDR3 region has the DNA TGTGCCAGCAGTCATGGAGGGGGGACAGGGGTATCACCCCTCCACTTT. Amino acids: CASSHGGGTGVSPLHF. The gene calls are TRBV28 and TRBJ1-6; 10 nucleotides align to TRBD1. The CDR3 spans 16 residues. Trimming removed 5 bases from V and 10 bases from J; junction bases left unmatched: 11. CDR1 is MDHEN, CDR2 SYDVKM, per germline.

This clonotype was counted many times. The CDR3 bases are TGTGCCAGCAGTCGGACTAGCGCAGATACGCAGTATTTT. Translating it yields CASSRTSADTQYF. The chain is built from TRBV12-3 or TRBV12-4 and TRBJ2-3; 9 nucleotides agree with TRBD2. V shed 5 bases and J 4 bases; nucleotides not matched to a gene: 1. This CDR3 has 13 residues.

In its sample, this clonotype was seen a few times. The V gene is TRBV15, the J gene TRBJ2-2; TRBD2 matches at 7 bases. The V and J ends lost 1 base and 6 bases, in that order; junction bases with no gene match: 2. This CDR3 has 14 residues. Germline assignment: CDR1 LNHNV and CDR2 YYDKDF (reference sequence). The CDR3 DNA sequence: TGTGCCACCAGCAGAGGGGCGGGAGCCGGGGAGCTGTTTTTT. This encodes CATSRGAGAGELFF.

This clonotype was observed many times. The J gene is TRBJ1-5, the V gene TRBV7-2; D possibly corresponds to TRBD1 (6 bases). CDR1 and CDR2 from the germline V gene are SGHTA and FQGNSA. The V end was cut by 5 bases, the J end by 5 bases, with 16 bases between. The CDR3 spans 15 residues. The CDR3 DNA reads as TGTGCCAGCAGCCTCGACAGGTCCCCCTATCAGCCCCAGCATTTT. Translating it yields CASSLDRSPYQPQHF.

In this sample, this clonotype turned up many times. The chain has TRBV5-1 and TRBJ2-7, with 7 positions matching TRBD1. The CDR3 is 15 amino acids. The germline gives CDR1 SGHRS, CDR2 YFSETQ. The V and J ends lost 4 bases and 6 bases, in that order; junction bases with no gene match: 13. CDR3 residues: CASSGTVGPRGEQYF. CDR3 nucleotides: TGCGCCAGCAGCGGGACAGTGGGACCTAGGGGCGAGCAGTACTTC.

Note on this clonotype: A much larger clone lies one base from this, so it may be a read error. The genes are TRBV4-1 and TRBJ2-3, with 10 positions matching TRBD2. The V segment lost 1 base and the J segment 2 bases; nucleotides outside the gene matches: 12. Germline values: CDR1 MGHRA, CDR2 YSYEKL. The CDR3 sequence is 19 residues long. In DNA, the CDR3 is TGCGCCAGCAGCCAAGGACAGGGGACTAGCGTGAGCCTCACAGATACGCAGTATTTT. This sequence encodes CASSQGQGTSVSLTDTQYF.

In this sample, this clonotype turned up many times. The chain joins TRBV7-2 to TRBJ1-1; the D is unclear. The V end lost 5 bases, the J end lost 3 bases, and 19 bases lay between the germline ends. Germline-derived CDR1 and CDR2 are SGHTA and FQGNSA. The CDR3 totals 16 residues. Here the CDR3 reads CASSQGGVGYYTEAFF. CDR3 in DNA: TGTGCCAGCAGCCAAGGCGGGGTTGGGTATTACACTGAAGCTTTCTTT. Full variable domain (remainder filled in from reference TRBV7-2 and TRBJ1-1): GAGVSQSPSNKVTEKGKDVELRCDPISGHTALYWYRQSLGQGLEFLIYFQGNSAPDKSGLPSDRFSAERTGGSVSTLTIQRTQQEDSAVYLCASSQGGVGYYTEAFFGQGTRLTVV.

This clonotype was picked up many times. The J gene is TRBJ1-1, the V gene TRBV20-1; 7 bases match TRBD1. CDR3 length: 15 residues. Losses at the gene ends were 6 bases for V and 0 bases for J; bases not matched to a gene: 10. CDR1 and CDR2 (germline): DFQATT, SNEGSKA (reference sequence). CDR3 sequence reads: CSARAPGQLNTEAFF. DNA for the CDR3: TGCAGTGCGAGGGCCCCGGGACAGCTGAACACTGAAGCTTTCTTT.

This clonotype has a count of ten or more. The chain joins TRBV10-3 to TRBJ2-7; D remains ambiguous. The V end was cut by 4 bases, the J end by 1 base, with 14 bases between. The V gene's germline CDR1 is ENHRY and CDR2 SYGVKD. The CDR3 runs 15 residues. The CDR3 DNA reads as TGTGCCATCAGTGGGTTCGACCGGCAGTCCTACGAGCAGTACTTC. It yields the protein CAISGFDRQSYEQYF.

This clonotype has ten or more counts. The chain carries TRBV11-3 and TRBJ2-1; D remains unclear. CDR3 size: 15 residues. Germline lookup yields CDR1 SGHNT and CDR2 YENEEA. Trimming took off 6 bases at V and 0 bases at J, with 12 bases between the two ends. CDR3 protein: CASSTRASSYNEQFF. CDR3 in DNA: TGTGCCAGCAGTACAAGGGCTAGCTCCTACAATGAGCAGTTCTTC. The variable domain in full, completed from reference TRBV11-3 and TRBJ2-1, reads EAGVVQSPRYKIIEKKQPVAFWCNPISGHNTLYWYLQNLGQGPELLIRYENEEAVDDSQLPKDRFSAERLKGVDSTLKIQPAELGDSAVYLCASSTRASSYNEQFFGPGTRLTVL.

This clonotype was seen ten or more times. The chain combines TRBV7-8 with TRBJ1-5; D gene uncertain. This CDR3 is built from 16 residues. CDR1 and CDR2 from the germline V gene are SGHVS and FQNEAQ. V dropped 3 bases and J dropped 4 bases, with 16 bases sitting between them. CDR3 nucleotides: TGTGCCAGCAGCTTGGAGGGAGGATGGTCTAATCAGCCCCAGCATTTT. Translation gives CASSLEGGWSNQPQHF.

This clonotype was seen many times. This chain joins TRBV7-3 and TRBJ1-6; maybe TRBD1 (5 bases). From germline, CDR1 is SGHTA and CDR2 FQGTGA. The CDR3 runs to 14 residues. V was cut by 1 base and J by 7 bases, with 8 bases left in between. CDR3 loop: CASSLSAGNSPLHF. The CDR3 nucleotides are TGTGCCAGCAGCTTAAGTGCAGGGAATTCACCCCTCCACTTT. The entire variable domain, with the rest obtained from reference TRBV7-3 and TRBJ1-6, is as follows: GAGVSQTPSNKVTEKGKYVELRCDPISGHTALYWYRQSLGQGPEFLIYFQGTGAADDSGLPNDRFFAVRPEGSVSTLKIQRTERGDSAVYLCASSLSAGNSPLHFGNGTRLTVT.

As concerns this clonotype: A much larger clonotype is one base distant, so this may be a read error. The rearrangement links TRBV14 to TRBJ2-7; 9 bases fit TRBD1. Judging by the DNA end, TRBJ2-3 fits better; the J call may be wrong. From germline, CDR1 is SGHDN and CDR2 FVKESK. This CDR3 spans 16 amino acids. The CDR3 nucleotides read TGTACCAGCAGCCGATTGGACAGGGGCCACACCGATACGCAGTATTTT. Its protein product is CTSSRLDRGHTDTQYF.

This clonotype appeared many times. V is TRBV12-3 or TRBV12-4 and J is TRBJ2-1; D is unresolved. V lost 5 bases and J 11 bases, leaving 22 bases between the germline ends. The CDR3 has 15 residues. The CDR3 region has the DNA TGTGCCAGCAGTCAAGACTCCTCCGAGATTAGGAAGCAGTTCTTC. This translates into CASSQDSSEIRKQFF.

At least ten counts were recorded for this clonotype. Here the CDR3 reads CASSIRVGNTEAFF. The CDR3 coding sequence is TGTGCCAGTAGTATCCGGGTGGGGAACACTGAAGCTTTCTTT. The chain couples TRBV19 to TRBJ1-1; D unresolved. Looked up from germline, CDR1 is LNHDA and CDR2 is SQIVND (reference sequence). V gave up 3 bases and J gave up 1 base, with 9 bases separating them. CDR3 length equals 14 residues.

The chain is built from TRBV5-6 and TRBJ1-1; D is perhaps TRBD1 (6 bases). Trimming removed 0 bases from V and 6 bases from J, with 15 bases in between. The CDR3 runs 15 residues. In germline, CDR1 is SGHDT, CDR2 YYEEEE. The chain's CDR3 is CASSLAGTGWAEAFF. The CDR3 coding sequence is TGTGCCAGCAGCTTGGCCGGTACAGGGTGGGCTGAAGCTTTCTTT.

The J gene is TRBJ1-2, the V gene TRBV20-1; TRBD1 matches 10 bases. The germline V gene has CDR1 DFQATT and CDR2 SNEGSKA (reference sequence). V shed 0 bases and J 7 bases; nucleotides not matched to a gene: 11. This CDR3 spans 16 amino acids. CDR3 nucleotides: TGCAGTGCTAGAGATATGGCGGAGGGACAGGGGTCTGGCTACACCTTC. Translating it yields CSARDMAEGQGSGYTF.

This clonotype was detected ten times or more. The rearrangement links TRBV12-3 or TRBV12-4 to TRBJ1-1; 7 positions match TRBD1. The V and J ends lost 6 bases and 0 bases, in that order; junction bases with no gene match: 1. The CDR3 runs 13 residues. The CDR3 DNA reads as TGTGCCAGCAGGCAGGGGGTGAACACTGAAGCTTTCTTT. Its protein is CASRQGVNTEAFF.

This clonotype was seen at least ten times. This chain joins TRBV11-3 and TRBJ2-3; D is tentatively TRBD1 or TRBD2 (5 bases each). Germline V gene lookup returns CDR1 SGHNT and CDR2 YENEEA. V lost 2 bases and J lost 5, with 11 bases in between. The CDR3 runs 14 residues. The CDR3 spells CASSLRDLKDTQYF. The DNA for the CDR3 is TGTGCCAGCAGCTTAAGGGACCTTAAAGATACGCAGTATTTT.

This clonotype was seen many times. The genes are TRBV4-1 and TRBJ2-7; D tentatively reads TRBD1 or TRBD2 (5 bases each). Trimming left V 4 bases short and J 4 bases short, with 14 bases between. CDR3 length: 14 amino acids. Germline V gene lookup returns CDR1 MGHRA and CDR2 YSYEKL. CDR3 loop: CASSRFPGRYEQYF. The CDR3 nucleotides are TGCGCCAGCAGCCGATTTCCGGGACGGTACGAGCAGTACTTC.